This TCR beta chain was recorded in a study of OX40 agonist ivuxolimab in advanced cancers. This clone was seen more than once but under ten times. Assay used: immunoSEQ multiplex PCR; TCRdb lists only in-frame clones, some missing. Of 50,000 to 70,000 clones in the sample, about 88% were seen once. The CDR3 sequence is 16 residues long. Germline loops: CDR1 SGHVS, CDR2 FQNEAQ. The V segment lost 0 bases and the J segment 4 bases; nucleotides outside the gene matches: 5. Here the sequenced sample was CD4+ or CD8+ T cells sorted from blood, taken in a trial of the OX40 agonist ivuxolimab. The sequence was obtained from an adult with an advanced solid tumor such as melanoma, head and neck, liver or kidney cancer. This chain links TRBV7-8 with TRBJ2-5; 10 bases fit TRBD2. The CDR3 sequence: CASSLASGGAGETQYF. DNA for the CDR3: TGTGCCAGCAGCTTAGCAAGCGGGGGGGCCGGAGAGACCCAGTACTTC.